One and the same sample provided the 27 T cell receptor beta chains below, sequenced in a study of T-cell reconstitution after alpha-beta-depleted transplantation in children (dated by TCRdb to between 2015 and 2016). The label giving this sample's treatment or condition can be read as: allogeneic hematopoietic cell transplantation with graft depleted of TCRalphabeta T cells and CD19 B cells. The method was PCR. Instrument used: Illumina HiSeq 2500. Molecular barcoding was employed in the preparation of TCR libraries, with unique molecular identifiers being used to normalize TCRbeta repertoire quantification. Through fastp at Q25 and MiXCR, TCRdb rebuilt clones from the public reads, retaining in-frame beta chains. Entries that share a CDR3 protein sequence are merged under the most common genes and DNA. The sample has about 420,000 distinct CDR3 sequences on record, about 17% of them singletons. Around 30% of the sample is held by the ten biggest clonotypes.

The specimen was PBMCs, mostly from graft donor cells, collected 360 days after TCRalphabeta/CD19-depleted stem cell transplant. The receptors were gathered from a boy younger than two who had a stem cell transplant for Wiskott-Aldrich syndrome, so the T cells may come from the graft donor.

The chain uses TRBV20-1 and TRBJ2-3; 7 nucleotides line up with TRBD1. Germline V gene lookup returns CDR1 DFQATT and CDR2 SNEGSKA (reference sequence). Losses at the gene ends were 2 bases for V and 2 bases for J; bases not matched to a gene: 7. The CDR3 runs 15 residues. CDR3 region: CSARPGTEHTDTQYF. CDR3 sequence (DNA): TGCAGTGCTAGACCGGGGACAGAGCACACAGATACGCAGTATTTT.

Only a few counts were recorded for this clonotype. The gene calls are TRBV10-3 and TRBJ2-2; 8 bases agree with TRBD1. The germline V gene encodes CDR1 ENHRY and CDR2 SYGVKD. The CDR3 covers 16 residues. V shed 7 bases and J 0 bases; nucleotides not matched to a gene: 7. The CDR3 region is CAINGQGPSNTGELFF. The DNA for the CDR3 is TGTGCCATCAACGGACAGGGTCCCTCGAACACCGGGGAGCTGTTTTTT.

This chain uses TRBV20-1 with TRBJ2-5, with a tentative D call TRBD1 (6 bases). The germline V and J ends were trimmed by 3 bases and 7 bases, with 21 bases remaining between them. The CDR3 extends over 15 amino acids. Germline V gene data show CDR1 as DFQATT and CDR2 as SNEGSKA (reference sequence). CDR3 sequence: CSASSPTTRGGTQYF. Written as DNA, the CDR3 is TGCAGTGCTAGTTCTCCGACTACTAGAGGGGGGACCCAGTACTTC.

There are a few counts of this clonotype. The chain carries TRBV4-3 and TRBJ1-1; D might be TRBD1 (5 bases). V lost 0 bases to trimming and J lost 1 base, with 15 bases between them. Germline loops: CDR1 LGHNA, CDR2 YSLEER. The CDR3 contains 17 residues. For the CDR3, the DNA is TGCGCCAGCAGCCAAGAGGACCAGGGAAGTTCGAACACTGAAGCTTTCTTT. Its translation: CASSQEDQGSSNTEAFF.

The genes are TRBV21-1 and TRBJ1-2. TRBV21-1 is given as a pseudogene. This CDR3 is built from 11 residues. CDR3 nucleotide sequence: TGTGCCAGCAGCAAAGGTGGAGGCTACACCTTC. It specifies CASSKGGGYTF.

In its sample, this clonotype was seen many times. J is TRBJ2-7 and V is TRBV7-9, with 7 bases identical to TRBD1. Germline values: CDR1 SEHNR, CDR2 FQNEAQ (reference sequence). CDR3 length: 13 residues. With 4 bases clipped from V and 2 bases from J, the junction kept 2 bases outside the gene matches. The CDR3 loop is CASSYDRAYEQYF. CDR3 in DNA: TGTGCCAGCAGCTACGACAGGGCCTACGAGCAGTACTTC.

In this sample, this clonotype turned up a few times. This rearrangement joins TRBV29-1 to TRBJ1-1; possible D gene TRBD1, 5 bases. V shed 6 bases and J shed 2 bases, with 13 bases lying between them. CDR3 length: 13 residues. Germline V gene lookup returns CDR1 SQVTM and CDR2 ANQGSEA. CDR3 amino acids: CSVGTLGNTEAFF. CDR3 DNA: TGCAGCGTGGGGACCCTCGGAAACACTGAAGCTTTCTTT. The variable domain in full, completed from reference TRBV29-1 and TRBJ1-1, reads SAVISQKPSRDICQRGTSLTIQCQVDSQVTMMFWYRQQPGQSLTLIATANQGSEATYESGFVIDKFPISRPNLTFSTLTVSNMSPEDSSIYLCSVGTLGNTEAFFGQGTRLTVV.

The CDR3 protein is CASSLGGTGISTDTQYF. CDR3 sequence (DNA): TGTGCCAGCAGCTTGGGCGGAACAGGGATAAGCACAGATACGCAGTATTTT. The chain links TRBV7-9 to TRBJ2-3; the D gene is possibly TRBD1 (6 bases). V lost 3 bases to trimming and J lost 0 bases, with 16 bases between them. This CDR3 comprises 17 residues. CDR1 SEHNR and CDR2 FQNEAQ come from the germline V gene (reference sequence).

This CDR3 is CASSHNTANYGYTF. The CDR3 DNA is TGCGCCAGCAGCCATAATACAGCTAACTATGGCTACACCTTC. The rearrangement joins TRBV4-1 to TRBJ1-2; no clear D gene. Germline V CDR1 and CDR2: MGHRA, YSYEKL. The CDR3 is made up of 14 amino acids. V shed 3 bases and J shed 0 bases, with 8 bases lying between them.

The table lists this clonotype with a few counts. V and J are TRBV12-3 or TRBV12-4 and TRBJ2-5, with TRBD2 matching over 9 bases. J lost 7 bases, V lost 2 bases, and 11 bases had no gene match. This CDR3 spans 16 amino acids. The CDR3 nucleotides are TGTGCCAGCAGTTTAAGGGACATGGCGGGGGGGCTGACCCAGTACTTC. This gives the protein CASSLRDMAGGLTQYF.

The V gene is TRBV11-2, the J gene TRBJ2-2, with a tentative D call TRBD1 (6 bases). Germline CDR1 and CDR2: SGHAT and FQNNGV. This CDR3 is built from 14 residues. Trimming removed 6 bases at V and 5 bases at J, with 13 bases between. The CDR3 region has the DNA TGTGCCAGCAGTCCCTTAGGGGGAACCGGGGAGCTGTTTTTT. This translates into CASSPLGGTGELFF.

This clonotype occurred many times. The V gene is TRBV7-9, the J gene TRBJ2-7; D might be TRBD1 or TRBD2, each matching 5 bases. Germline CDR1 and CDR2: SEHNR and FQNEAQ (reference sequence). The V end lost 3 bases, the J end lost 4 bases, and 7 bases lay between the germline ends. The CDR3 sequence is 12 residues long. CDR3 region: CASSLWGYEQYF. In DNA, the CDR3 is TGTGCCAGCAGCTTGTGGGGGTACGAGCAGTACTTC.

The chain employs TRBV27 and TRBJ2-5; 9 bases are a match to TRBD1. The CDR3 contains 15 residues. The V gene's germline CDR1 is MNHEY and CDR2 SMNVEV (reference sequence). V was pared by 6 bases and J by 2 bases, with 7 bases of the junction left unmatched. The CDR3 loop reads CASRSTGGWQETQYF. CDR3 DNA sequence: TGTGCCAGCAGGTCTACAGGGGGCTGGCAAGAGACCCAGTACTTC.

The CDR3 is CATSRDLGGNQPQHF. CDR3 nucleotide sequence: TGTGCCACCAGCAGAGACCTCGGGGGAAATCAGCCCCAGCATTTT. The chain combines TRBV15 with TRBJ1-5; D perhaps matches TRBD1 (5 bases). Deletions cut 0 bases from V and 4 bases from J, with 10 bases between. Germline V CDR1 and CDR2: LNHNV, YYDKDF (reference sequence). This CDR3 spans 15 amino acids.

This clonotype has only a few counts. This rearrangement joins TRBV4-1 to TRBJ2-5, with D hard to call. V shed 1 base and J shed 2 bases, with 14 bases lying between them. Germline V gene lookup returns CDR1 MGHRA and CDR2 YSYEKL. The length of the CDR3 is 16 residues. As DNA, the CDR3 is TGCGCCAGCAGCCAAGTACATCTAGAACTACAAGAGACCCAGTACTTC. Encoded protein: CASSQVHLELQETQYF.

The V gene is TRBV4-2, the J gene TRBJ2-2; 7 bases match TRBD2. The CDR3 has 17 residues. The J segment lost 0 bases and the V segment lost 1 base, leaving 5 bases of the junction unmatched. Germline CDR1 LGHNA, CDR2 YNFKEQ. The CDR3 sequence: CASSQGGGGANTGELFF. For the CDR3, the DNA is TGTGCCAGCAGCCAAGGGGGCGGGGGAGCGAACACCGGGGAGCTGTTTTTT.

The V gene is TRBV5-1, the J gene TRBJ2-2, with TRBD1 identical over 7 bases. The CDR3 is 15 amino acids. CDR1 is SGHRS and CDR2 is YFSETQ in the germline V gene. With 4 bases clipped from V and 7 bases from J, the junction kept 10 bases outside the gene matches. The CDR3 nucleotides read TGCGCCAGCAGCCTATGGGACAGCACGTACGGGGAGCTGTTTTTT. Translating it yields CASSLWDSTYGELFF.

This clonotype was seen ten or more times. The chain links TRBV5-1 to TRBJ2-7; D ambiguous. The CDR3 is made up of 15 amino acids. Per the germline V gene, CDR1 is SGHRS and CDR2 is YFSETQ. The V gene lost 0 bases and the J gene lost 1 base, with 11 bases spanning the gap. The CDR3 DNA reads as TGCGCCAGCAGCTTGGGCTACGGGCTATCCTACGAGCAGTACTTC. It specifies CASSLGYGLSYEQYF.

CDR3 coding DNA: TGTGCCACCAGTGATTCGGGGATCGAGCAGTACTTC. This codes for CATSDSGIEQYF. The chain links TRBV24-1 to TRBJ2-7, with D possibly TRBD2 on 5 matching bases. Germline V gives CDR1 KGHDR, CDR2 SFDVKD. V lost 2 bases to trimming and J lost 6 bases, with 7 bases between them. The CDR3 is made up of 12 amino acids.

The genes are TRBV11-1 and TRBJ2-4; 9 nucleotides align to TRBD1. The germline gives CDR1 SGHAT, CDR2 FQDESV (reference sequence). CDR3 length: 19 residues. J gave up 0 bases and V 4 bases, and 13 bases lay outside the gene matches. The DNA of the CDR3 is TGTGCCAGCAGCTCCCCCGCCGGGACAGGGACCTTAGCCAAAAACATTCAGTACTTC. Translation: CASSSPAGTGTLAKNIQYF. The entire variable domain, with the rest obtained from reference TRBV11-1 and TRBJ2-4, is as follows: EAEVAQSPRYKITEKSQAVAFWCDPISGHATLYWYRQILGQGPELLVQFQDESVVDDSQLPKDRFSAERLKGVDSTLKIQPAELGDSAMYLCASSSPAGTGTLAKNIQYFGAGTRLSVL.

This clonotype has only a few counts. This chain connects TRBV10-3 to TRBJ1-2, with 7 bases identical to TRBD1. The germline V gene encodes CDR1 ENHRY and CDR2 SYGVKD. V gave up 3 bases and J gave up 2 bases; unmatched junction bases: 6. This CDR3 is built from 15 residues. This CDR3 reads CAISDSTGLNYGYTF. For the CDR3, the DNA is TGTGCCATCAGTGACTCGACAGGGCTCAACTATGGCTACACCTTC.

CDR3 residues: CASSFQQGANTEAFF. The CDR3 coding sequence is TGTGCCAGCAGTTTCCAACAGGGGGCTAACACTGAAGCTTTCTTT. The chain uses TRBV12-3 or TRBV12-4 and TRBJ1-1; 9 nucleotides line up with TRBD1. The CDR3 length is 15 residues. After removal of 3 bases from V and 2 bases from J, the junction contained 4 bases not matched to a gene.

This clonotype appeared a few times. V gene TRBV7-9 combines with J gene TRBJ2-7; TRBD1 might be the D (5 bases). The CDR3 totals 15 residues. Germline V gives CDR1 SEHNR, CDR2 FQNEAQ (reference sequence). V gave up 1 base and J gave up 0 bases, with 10 bases separating them. The CDR3 here is CASSLGRTSSYEQYF. CDR3 sequence (DNA): TGTGCCAGCAGCTTAGGAAGGACAAGCTCCTACGAGCAGTACTTC.

The chain employs TRBV11-2 and TRBJ2-3, with D unclear. Germline CDR1 is SGHAT and CDR2 is FQNNGV. Trimming took off 5 bases at V and 10 bases at J, with 7 bases between the two ends. This CDR3 contains 10 residues. The chain's CDR3 is CASSPVAQYF. In nucleotides, the CDR3 is TGTGCCAGCAGCCCAGTGGCGCAGTATTTT.

V is TRBV10-2 and J is TRBJ1-6; D may be TRBD1 (5 bases). Trimming cost V 6 bases and J 8 bases, with 14 bases left between them. CDR3 length: 14 amino acids. Germline CDR1 WSHSY, CDR2 SAAADI. The CDR3 protein is CASSPRGPDSPLHF. CDR3 DNA sequence: TGCGCCAGCAGCCCGAGGGGTCCGGATTCACCCCTCCACTTT.

Ten or more counts support this clonotype. The chain is built from TRBV12-3 or TRBV12-4 and TRBJ2-2; TRBD2 agrees at 12 bases. The V gene end was trimmed by 5 bases and the J gene end by 2 bases; junction bases not matched to a gene: 12. CDR3 length: 19 residues. The CDR3: CASSHRLAGVTINTGELFF. CDR3 DNA sequence: TGTGCCAGCAGTCATCGACTAGCGGGAGTGACTATCAACACCGGGGAGCTGTTTTTT.

This clonotype was counted between two and nine times. The rearrangement uses TRBV29-1 and TRBJ2-3; TRBD1 matches at 7 bases. V shed 4 bases and J 2 bases; nucleotides not matched to a gene: 6. CDR1 SQVTM and CDR2 ANQGSEA come from the germline V gene. The CDR3 spans 14 residues. The CDR3 DNA follows: TGCAGCGTTGGAGGGGGCTTTTTCACAGATACGCAGTATTTT. Translation: CSVGGGFFTDTQYF.